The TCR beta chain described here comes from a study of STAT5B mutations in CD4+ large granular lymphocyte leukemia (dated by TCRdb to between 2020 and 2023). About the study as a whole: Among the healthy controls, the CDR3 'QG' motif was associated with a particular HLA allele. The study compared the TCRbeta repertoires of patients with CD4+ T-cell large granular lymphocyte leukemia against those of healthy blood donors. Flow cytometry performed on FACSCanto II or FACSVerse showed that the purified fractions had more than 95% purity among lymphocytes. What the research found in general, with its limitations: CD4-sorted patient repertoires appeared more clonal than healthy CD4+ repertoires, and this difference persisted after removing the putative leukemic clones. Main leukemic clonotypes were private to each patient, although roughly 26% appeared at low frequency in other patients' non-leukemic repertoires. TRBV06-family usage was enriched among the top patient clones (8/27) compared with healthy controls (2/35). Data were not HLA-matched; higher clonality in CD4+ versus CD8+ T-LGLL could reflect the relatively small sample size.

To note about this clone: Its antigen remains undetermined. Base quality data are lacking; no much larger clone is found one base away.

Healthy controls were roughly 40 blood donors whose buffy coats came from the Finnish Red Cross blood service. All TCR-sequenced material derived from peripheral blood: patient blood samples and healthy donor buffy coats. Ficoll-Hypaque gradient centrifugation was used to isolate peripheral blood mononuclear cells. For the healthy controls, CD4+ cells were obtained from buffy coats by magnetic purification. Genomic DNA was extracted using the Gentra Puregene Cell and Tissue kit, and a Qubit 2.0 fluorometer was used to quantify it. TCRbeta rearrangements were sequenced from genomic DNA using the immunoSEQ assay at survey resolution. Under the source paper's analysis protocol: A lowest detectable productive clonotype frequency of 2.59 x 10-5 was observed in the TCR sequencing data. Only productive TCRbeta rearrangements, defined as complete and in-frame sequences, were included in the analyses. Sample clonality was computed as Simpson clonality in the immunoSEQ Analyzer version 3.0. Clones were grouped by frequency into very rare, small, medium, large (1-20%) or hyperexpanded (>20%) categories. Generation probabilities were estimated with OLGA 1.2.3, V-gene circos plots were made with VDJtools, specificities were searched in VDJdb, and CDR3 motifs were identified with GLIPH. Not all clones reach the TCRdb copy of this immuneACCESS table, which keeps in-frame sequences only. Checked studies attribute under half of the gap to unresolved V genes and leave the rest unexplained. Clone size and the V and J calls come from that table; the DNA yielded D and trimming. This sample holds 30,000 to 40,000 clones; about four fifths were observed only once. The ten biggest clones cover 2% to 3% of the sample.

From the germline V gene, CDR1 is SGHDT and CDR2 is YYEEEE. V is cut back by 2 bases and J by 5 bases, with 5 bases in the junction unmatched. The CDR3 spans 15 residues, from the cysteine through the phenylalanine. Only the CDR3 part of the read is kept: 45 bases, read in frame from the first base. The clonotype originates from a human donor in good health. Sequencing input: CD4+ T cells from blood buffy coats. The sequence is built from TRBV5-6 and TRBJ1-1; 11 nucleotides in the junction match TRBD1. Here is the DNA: TGTGCCAGCAGCTTCAGGACAGGGGGCTGGACTGAAGCTTTCTTT. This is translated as CASSFRTGGWTEAFF.